These 17 T cell receptor beta chains were all obtained from the same sample, sequenced in a study of CD8 T cells in ankylosing spondylitis. TCRdb recomputed calls from the 5' RACE reads with MiXCR, one row per CDR3 protein. There are 35,000 to 50,000 distinct CDR3 sequences in the sample; 10% to 13% occur only once, and 16% lies in the top ten. Sample: blood, either unsorted or a sorted T cell fraction (not recorded which). All receptors derive from a male donor with ankylosing spondylitis or in good health (not recorded which).

This clonotype is labeled medium-sized. The chain carries TRBV12-3 or TRBV12-4 and TRBJ1-5, with TRBD1 matching 8 bases. The CDR3 length is 14 residues. V lost 3 bases, J lost 7 bases, and 5 bases stayed unmatched. This CDR3 reads CASSFAGGRQPQHF. CDR3 DNA: TGTGCCAGCAGTTTTGCAGGGGGCAGGCAGCCCCAGCATTTT.

This clonotype was counted ten times or more. The V gene is TRBV20-1, the J gene TRBJ2-2; 9 bases are shared with TRBD1. V lost 6 bases and J lost 6; bases outside the gene matches: 5. The germline CDR1 and CDR2 sequences are DFQATT and SNEGSKA (reference sequence). This CDR3 is built from 13 residues. The CDR3 DNA sequence: TGCAGTGCGAAAAGGACAGGGGCCGGGGAGCTGTTTTTT. It yields the protein CSAKRTGAGELFF.

This clonotype appeared many times. The rearrangement joins TRBV21-1 to TRBJ1-1; no DNA check was done on the table's D call, TRBD1. TRBV21-1 is recorded as a pseudogene. The length of the CDR3 is 19 residues. The CDR3 reads CASSSSYPGAHGRGTEAFF. CDR3 DNA: TGTGCCAGCAGCTCCTCTTACCCGGGAGCACACGGAAGGGGCACTGAAGCTTTCTTT.

The chain carries TRBV29-1 and TRBJ2-3; TRBD2 might be the D (7 bases). V was trimmed by 7 bases and J by 0 bases, leaving 11 bases between them. The germline CDR1 and CDR2 sequences are SQVTM and ANQGSEA. This CDR3 has 13 residues. CDR3: CSAEGGSTDTQYF. CDR3 nucleotide sequence: TGCAGCGCCGAGGGGGGGAGCACAGATACGCAGTATTTT.

This clonotype was seen at least ten times. The chain links TRBV29-1 to TRBJ2-1, with 13 bases that match TRBD2. After removal of 1 base from V and 7 bases from J, the junction contained 10 bases not matched to a gene. The germline V gene has CDR1 SQVTM and CDR2 ANQGSEA. This CDR3 spans 17 amino acids. CDR3 region: CSVEVHHRTSGRNEQFF. The CDR3 coding sequence is TGCAGCGTTGAAGTACACCACAGGACTAGCGGGAGAAATGAGCAGTTCTTC.

There are many counts of this clonotype. This rearrangement joins TRBV10-3 to TRBJ1-2; TRBD1 is a possible D gene (6 bases). Germline V gene data show CDR1 as ENHRY and CDR2 as SYGVKD. V was shortened by 3 bases and J by 6 bases, with 20 bases between the two germline ends. The CDR3 loop spans 16 amino acids. The CDR3 coding sequence is TGTGCCATCAGTGACAGGGGACTGGGCAGGAATCATGGCTACACCTTC. Its protein is CAISDRGLGRNHGYTF.

This clonotype was recorded a few times. The V gene is TRBV7-9, the J gene TRBJ2-7, with a possible D match to TRBD1 (5 bases). Trimming stripped 1 base from V and 3 bases from J, with 16 bases between. CDR1 and CDR2 from the germline V gene are SEHNR and FQNEAQ (reference sequence). The CDR3 consists of 16 residues. The chain's CDR3 is CASSLVLGRTNYEQYF. CDR3 DNA: TGTGCCAGCAGCTTAGTTCTAGGCAGGACAAACTACGAGCAGTACTTC.

This clonotype occurred many times. The chain combines TRBV6-2 or TRBV6-3 with TRBJ2-1; D unclear. This CDR3 contains 16 residues. The V gene's germline CDR1 is MNHEY and CDR2 SVGEGT. Trimming pared 8 bases from V and 8 bases from J, leaving 25 bases between. The CDR3 DNA reads as TGTGCCAGCTCCCGGTGGAACCCCCTTTCAGGCGATGAGCAGTTCTTC. Encoded protein: CASSRWNPLSGDEQFF.

This clonotype has at least ten counts. The J gene is TRBJ1-2, the V gene TRBV6-6; D unclear. Trimming took 6 bases from V and 0 from J, leaving 8 bases between them. The germline CDR1 and CDR2 sequences are MNHNY and SVGAGI (reference sequence). CDR3 length: 13 amino acids. CDR3 bases: TGTGCCAGCAGCCAGCAGCCTAACTATGGCTACACCTTC. Amino acids: CASSQQPNYGYTF.

This clonotype came up many times. CDR3 bases: TGCAGTGCTAGAGACCACACAGATACGCAGTATTTT. This translates into CSARDHTDTQYF. The chain couples TRBV20-1 to TRBJ2-3; D remains ambiguous. The V end lost 0 bases, the J end lost 2 bases, and 3 bases lay between the germline ends. The germline gives CDR1 DFQATT, CDR2 SNEGSKA (reference sequence). CDR3 length equals 12 residues.

This clonotype has only a few counts. This rearrangement joins TRBV19 to TRBJ2-6; D gene unclear. Germline V gives CDR1 LNHDA, CDR2 SQIVND (reference sequence). The CDR3 length is 15 residues. The V end lost 6 bases, the J end lost 0 bases, and 9 bases lay between the germline ends. CDR3 DNA sequence: TGTGCCAGTAGGAGGATAAGCTCTGGGGCCAACGTCCTGACTTTC. As protein: CASRRISSGANVLTF.

This clonotype was counted at least ten times. The chain links TRBV6-2 or TRBV6-3 to TRBJ2-7; the D gene could be TRBD1 or TRBD2 (6 bases each). Trimming stripped 6 bases from V and 5 bases from J, with 20 bases between. The germline CDR1 and CDR2 sequences are MNHEY and SVGEGT. The CDR3 consists of 15 residues. The CDR3 bases are TGTGCCAGCAGGGCCTTCGGGGGCGTCGGCGACGAGCAGTACTTC. Its protein is CASRAFGGVGDEQYF.

This clonotype was detected ten times or more. J is TRBJ2-2 and V is TRBV27; D call uncertain. This CDR3 spans 11 amino acids. The V end lost 10 bases, the J end lost 4 bases, and 7 bases lay between the germline ends. Germline V gene data show CDR1 as MNHEY and CDR2 as SMNVEV (reference sequence). CDR3 sequence reads: CATTSTGELFF. For the CDR3, the DNA is TGTGCCACTACCAGCACCGGGGAGCTGTTTTTT.

This clonotype was seen ten or more times. The chain joins TRBV28 to TRBJ1-2, with TRBD1 matching over 10 bases. The V gene's germline CDR1 is MDHEN and CDR2 SYDVKM. This CDR3 has 16 residues. V shed 3 bases and J 3 bases; nucleotides not matched to a gene: 7. CDR3 region: CASSFPRDRGYYGYTF. CDR3 nucleotides: TGTGCCAGCAGTTTTCCCCGGGACAGGGGATACTATGGCTACACCTTC.

This clonotype was observed many times. V is TRBV3-1 and J is TRBJ2-3; TRBD2 matches at 7 bases. The CDR3 totals 17 residues. V dropped 1 base and J dropped 3; count of bases not matched to a gene: 10. Germline V gene sequence: CDR1 LGHDT, CDR2 YNNKEL (reference sequence). CDR3 sequence reads: CASSQAFRREYTDTQYF. CDR3 DNA: TGTGCCAGCAGCCAAGCTTTTAGGCGGGAGTATACAGATACGCAGTATTTT.

This clonotype appeared many times. The chain recombines TRBV5-1 with TRBJ2-2; maybe TRBD1 (6 bases). The CDR3 loop spans 15 amino acids. With 2 bases removed from V and 4 bases from J, the gap between germline ends came to 12 bases. Per the germline V gene, CDR1 is SGHRS and CDR2 is YFSETQ. DNA for the CDR3: TGCGCCAGCAGCTTCAGGGGAGAGGGCACCGGGGAGCTGTTTTTT. Protein: CASSFRGEGTGELFF.

This clonotype was picked up many times. The CDR3 protein is CSVARTGTLSYEQYF. The DNA for the CDR3 is TGCAGCGTTGCTAGAACCGGGACCCTTAGCTACGAGCAGTACTTC. The V and J genes are TRBV29-1 and TRBJ2-7; the D gene could be TRBD1 or TRBD2 (5 bases each). This CDR3 is built from 15 residues. Trimming pared 4 bases from V and 3 bases from J, leaving 19 bases between. Germline V gives CDR1 SQVTM, CDR2 ANQGSEA.